One and the same sample provided the 28 T cell receptor beta chains below, sequenced in a study of T-cell memory formation after mild COVID-19. TCRdb re-analysed the 5' RACE reads in MiXCR, keeping a single row per CDR3 protein. The data contain fewer than 300,000 distinct CDR3 sequences, under 20% of them singletons. Sequences were obtained from PBMCs or a T cell subset sorted from them (not recorded which). The origin of the receptors is a young man who had mild COVID-19 (a few samples of this study predate the infection). Cell type and time point are not known.

This clonotype came up a few times. The chain carries TRBV10-1 and TRBJ2-7; 7 bases line up with TRBD1. CDR1 and CDR2 (germline): WNHNN, SYGVQD (reference sequence). The CDR3 consists of 17 residues. J gave up 2 bases and V 5 bases, and 15 bases lay outside the gene matches. The CDR3 DNA sequence: TGCGCCAGCAGTAAGGAAGCCGGGACAGAGAGACCCTACGAGCAGTACTTC. Translation gives CASSKEAGTERPYEQYF.

This clonotype has just a few counts. The chain couples TRBV20-1 to TRBJ1-5; 9 bases align to TRBD1. Germline CDR1 is DFQATT and CDR2 is SNEGSKA (reference sequence). The CDR3 is 14 residues long. After removal of 6 bases from V and 4 bases from J, the junction contained 7 bases not matched to a gene. In DNA, the CDR3 is TGCAGTGCGACCGGGACAGGGAGGAATCAGCCCCAGCATTTT. This sequence encodes CSATGTGRNQPQHF.

The genes are TRBV6-2 or TRBV6-3 and TRBJ1-1; 7 nucleotides agree with TRBD1. The CDR3 has 16 residues. With V trimmed by 0 bases and J by 1 base, 5 bases remained unmatched. Germline CDR1 reads MNHEY; CDR2 reads SVGEGT. In DNA form, the CDR3 reads TGTGCCAGCAGTTACTCGGAGACAGGGCCGAACACTGAAGCTTTCTTT. Protein product: CASSYSETGPNTEAFF.

This clonotype has a handful of counts. This chain uses TRBV24-1 with TRBJ2-5; D unresolved. Germline CDR1 is KGHDR and CDR2 is SFDVKD. The CDR3 length is 13 residues. V gave up 3 bases and J gave up 5 bases, with 9 bases separating them. The CDR3 loop reads CATSDGVEETQYF. The CDR3 nucleotides are TGTGCCACCAGTGATGGAGTTGAGGAGACCCAGTACTTC.

The V gene is TRBV10-3, the J gene TRBJ1-2; D gene unclear. V was shortened by 6 bases and J by 11 bases, with 13 bases between the two germline ends. The CDR3 spans 11 residues. CDR1 ENHRY and CDR2 SYGVKD come from the germline V gene. This CDR3 is CAIRPEGRYTF. The CDR3 coding sequence is TGTGCCATCAGGCCCGAGGGCCGGTACACCTTC.

The chain is built from TRBV9 and TRBJ1-4, with TRBD1 matching 7 bases. The CDR3 has 13 residues. Germline values: CDR1 SGDLS, CDR2 YYNGEE. V was clipped by 2 bases and J by 10 bases; unmatched bases: 5. The CDR3, as DNA: TGTGCCAGCAGCGTGGACAGGTTCGGAAAACTGTTTTTT. Encoded protein: CASSVDRFGKLFF.

Here the CDR3 reads CASTMEGFTYEQYF. The CDR3 DNA reads TGTGCCAGCACCATGGAGGGATTCACCTACGAGCAGTACTTC. The V and J genes are TRBV2 and TRBJ2-7, with D possibly matching TRBD2 (6 bases). Germline CDR1 and CDR2: SNHLY and FYNNEI. The CDR3 runs to 14 residues. V lost 7 bases to trimming and J lost 2 bases, with 15 bases between them.

This clonotype was observed a handful of times. The V and J genes are TRBV6-5 and TRBJ2-4; D possibly corresponds to TRBD2 (5 bases). The V end lost 2 bases, the J end lost 0 bases, and 14 bases lay between the germline ends. The CDR3 covers 17 residues. The germline V gene has CDR1 MNHEY and CDR2 SVGAGI. CDR3 in DNA: TGTGCCAGCAGTTACCATCGGTTGGCGGGAGCCAAAAACATTCAGTACTTC. Translating it yields CASSYHRLAGAKNIQYF.

This rearrangement joins TRBV3-2 to TRBJ2-2. TRBV3-2 is a recognized pseudogene. This CDR3 comprises 13 residues. The chain's CDR3 is CASKQRDTGELFF. In nucleotides, the CDR3 is TGTGCCAGCAAGCAGAGAGACACCGGGGAGCTGTTTTTT.

This clonotype was seen more than once but under ten times. This rearrangement joins TRBV21-1 to TRBJ2-3; the table's D call TRBD1 went unverified against the DNA. TRBV21-1 is designated a pseudogene. The CDR3 contains 17 residues. In nucleotides, the CDR3 is TGTGCCAGCAGCCTAGGGACAGCGCTCACCTGCACAGATACGCAGTATTTT. The encoded protein is CASSLGTALTCTDTQYF.

The V and J genes are TRBV6-6 and TRBJ1-5; 7 bases match TRBD1. The CDR3 totals 16 residues. Germline lookup yields CDR1 MNHNY and CDR2 SVGAGI (reference sequence). The V gene end was trimmed by 5 bases and the J gene end by 0 bases; junction bases not matched to a gene: 7. As DNA, the CDR3 is TGTGCCAGCAGTAAAAAACAGGGGACTAGCAATCAGCCCCAGCATTTT. Amino acid sequence: CASSKKQGTSNQPQHF.

The chain joins TRBV11-2 to TRBJ1-1; no reliable D call. Germline CDR1 reads SGHAT; CDR2 reads FQNNGV. This CDR3 is built from 15 residues. Trimming stripped 1 base from V and 5 bases from J, with 14 bases between. CDR3 DNA sequence: TGTGCCAGCAGCTTAGTAGCAGCCCCGAGGACTGAAGCTTTCTTT. Translated: CASSLVAAPRTEAFF.

A single count supports this clonotype. In nucleotides, the CDR3 is TGTGCCAGCAGCTTGAGGACGTCGAGCGGGGGGACAGATACGCAGTATTTT. Its protein product is CASSLRTSSGGTDTQYF. The chain is built from TRBV7-3 and TRBJ2-3; 9 nucleotides agree with TRBD2. CDR3 length equals 17 residues. Germline assignment: CDR1 SGHTA and CDR2 FQGTGA. The J segment lost 3 bases and the V segment lost 3 bases, leaving 10 bases of the junction unmatched.

This clonotype showed up just a few times. The gene calls are TRBV5-1 and TRBJ1-2; TRBD1 matches at 10 bases. The germline CDR1 and CDR2 sequences are SGHRS and YFSETQ. CDR3 size: 15 residues. J was trimmed by 4 bases and V by 4 bases; bases with no gene match: 7. The CDR3 loop reads CASSTWDRGFYGYTF. As DNA, the CDR3 is TGCGCCAGCAGCACCTGGGACAGGGGATTCTATGGCTACACCTTC.

This clonotype was observed a few times. The chain employs TRBV18 and TRBJ2-3; TRBD2 aligns across 10 bases. The germline CDR1 and CDR2 sequences are KGHSH and LQKENI. The CDR3 is 17 residues long. V was pared by 1 base and J by 5 bases, with 9 bases of the junction left unmatched. The CDR3 loop reads CASSPQSGGASGDTQYF. For the CDR3, the DNA is TGTGCCAGCTCACCACAGAGCGGGGGGGCTTCCGGAGATACGCAGTATTTT.

The V call is TRBV29-1, the J call TRBJ1-2; no firm D call. The CDR3 is 11 amino acids. CDR1 and CDR2 (germline): SQVTM, ANQGSEA. The germline V and J ends were trimmed by 6 bases and 8 bases, with 13 bases remaining between them. The CDR3 loop is CSVKVAGGYTF. CDR3 DNA sequence: TGCAGCGTCAAGGTGGCGGGGGGCTACACCTTC.

A few counts support this clonotype. The chain is built from TRBV19 and TRBJ1-1; D remains unclear. The V gene's germline CDR1 is LNHDA and CDR2 SQIVND (reference sequence). The V gene lost 6 bases and the J gene lost 5 bases, with 10 bases spanning the gap. This CDR3 region has 12 residues. This chain's CDR3 is CASSQVQTEAFF. CDR3 nucleotides: TGTGCCAGTAGCCAAGTGCAAACTGAAGCTTTCTTT.

This clonotype has just a few counts. The V gene is TRBV20-1, the J gene TRBJ2-3, with TRBD2 matching 11 bases. J was trimmed by 6 bases and V by 7 bases; bases with no gene match: 12. The CDR3 is 15 amino acids. CDR1 is DFQATT and CDR2 is SNEGSKA in the germline V gene (reference sequence). The CDR3: CSGALAGGGVDTQYF. Here the CDR3 DNA reads TGCAGTGGCGCCCTAGCGGGGGGAGGTGTGGATACGCAGTATTTT.

This clonotype was observed a few times. The chain couples TRBV5-1 to TRBJ2-5; 9 bases are shared with TRBD1. Germline V gene lookup returns CDR1 SGHRS and CDR2 YFSETQ. CDR3 size: 15 residues. Losses at the gene ends were 0 bases for V and 4 bases for J; bases not matched to a gene: 4. CDR3 DNA sequence: TGCGCCAGCAGCTTGGCCGCACAGGGGGCAGAGACCCAGTACTTC. Encoded protein: CASSLAAQGAETQYF.

This clonotype was picked up a small number of times. The rearrangement links TRBV25-1 to TRBJ2-5; the D is unclear. This CDR3 has 15 amino acids. V lost 4 bases and J 5 bases, leaving 17 bases between the germline ends. CDR1 and CDR2 (germline): MGHDK, SYGVNS. The CDR3 here is CASSGPPGVGETQYF. CDR3 coding DNA: TGTGCCAGCAGTGGGCCTCCTGGGGTCGGGGAGACCCAGTACTTC.

This chain joins TRBV6-5 and TRBJ2-7; TRBD2 agrees at 15 bases. Germline-derived CDR1 and CDR2 are MNHEY and SVGAGI. With V trimmed by 5 bases and J by 4 bases, 6 bases remained unmatched. CDR3 length: 16 amino acids. The CDR3 bases are TGTGCCAGCAGTCCCGGGACTAGCGGGGGGACTTACGAGCAGTACTTC. Its protein is CASSPGTSGGTYEQYF.

The rearrangement uses TRBV18 and TRBJ2-1; 11 nucleotides line up with TRBD2. Trimming at V came to 4 bases and at J to 4 bases, leaving 9 bases not matched to a gene. CDR3 length equals 17 residues. Germline-derived CDR1 and CDR2 are KGHSH and LQKENI. The CDR3 here is CASSLAGGPRSYNEQFF. CDR3 DNA: TGTGCCAGCTCACTAGCGGGGGGGCCCCGGAGTTACAATGAGCAGTTCTTC.

This chain uses TRBV15 with TRBJ2-3; D uncertain. CDR1 and CDR2 (germline): LNHNV, YYDKDF (reference sequence). V lost 3 bases and J lost 2, with 15 bases in between. CDR3 length: 16 residues. The CDR3 protein is CATSSNLQRPTDTQYF. CDR3 nucleotides: TGTGCCACCAGCAGTAATCTTCAGAGACCCACAGATACGCAGTATTTT.

This clonotype has a handful of counts. V gene TRBV6-1 combines with J gene TRBJ2-5; D gene uncertain. The CDR3 length is 13 residues. Trimming removed 5 bases from V and 2 bases from J, with 9 bases in between. Germline CDR1 is MNHNS and CDR2 is SASEGT. This CDR3 is CASSFQDQETQYF. In nucleotides, the CDR3 is TGTGCCAGCAGTTTCCAGGATCAAGAGACCCAGTACTTC.

The genes are TRBV20-1 and TRBJ1-1; D unresolved. The CDR3 has 13 residues. Germline CDR1 DFQATT, CDR2 SNEGSKA (reference sequence). Trimming pared 6 bases from V and 0 bases from J, leaving 11 bases between. The CDR3 DNA is TGCAGTGCCCCCCACGCCATGAACACTGAAGCTTTCTTT. This encodes CSAPHAMNTEAFF.

This rearrangement joins TRBV10-3 to TRBJ2-6; D is unclear. This CDR3 has 16 residues. V dropped 4 bases and J dropped 0 bases, with 10 bases sitting between them. From germline, CDR1 is ENHRY and CDR2 SYGVKD. This chain's CDR3 is CAISGTAGSGANVLTF. CDR3 sequence (DNA): TGTGCCATCAGTGGTACCGCAGGCTCTGGGGCCAACGTCCTGACTTTC.

The chain uses TRBV6-5 and TRBJ2-7, with D possibly TRBD1 on 5 matching bases. CDR1 MNHEY and CDR2 SVGAGI come from the germline V gene. This CDR3 comprises 13 residues. The ends were cut back, 3 bases at V and 2 bases at J, with 8 bases in the middle. The CDR3 bases are TGTGCCAGCAGTTATGGCAGGGCCTACGAGCAGTACTTC. Protein sequence: CASSYGRAYEQYF.

The CDR3 sequence: CASSQTSPYRQETQYF. CDR3 DNA sequence: TGCGCCAGCAGCCAAACTAGCCCGTATCGACAAGAGACCCAGTACTTC. This chain links TRBV4-3 with TRBJ2-5, with D possibly being TRBD2 (6 bases). Germline-derived CDR1 and CDR2 are LGHNA and YSLEER. With 2 bases removed from V and 2 bases from J, the gap between germline ends came to 15 bases. The CDR3 is made up of 16 amino acids.